What follows are 29 T cell receptor beta chains derived from one specimen sequenced in a study of TIL therapy for anti-PD-1-resistant metastatic lung cancer. The immunoSEQ assay was v3. Assay used: immunoSEQ multiplex PCR; TCRdb lists only in-frame clones, some missing. This repertoire shows approximately 22,000 clones, around 71% found once; its top ten account for roughly 2%. Time point in this sample: pre-treatment sample, taken before nivolumab and TIL therapy. The input for sequencing was blood, taken at baseline. The receptors derive from a person between 25 and 80 years old with non-small cell lung cancer.

The chain employs TRBV27 and TRBJ1-5; a weak D match, TRBD1 (6 bases). The germline CDR1 and CDR2 sequences are MNHEY and SMNVEV (reference sequence). V shed 2 bases and J shed 0 bases, with 14 bases lying between them. This CDR3 is built from 17 residues. The chain's CDR3 is CASSLNRAAGSNQPQHF. The CDR3 nucleotides read TGTGCCAGCAGTTTAAACAGGGCAGCCGGTAGCAATCAGCCCCAGCATTTT.

In this sample, this clone turned up a few times. The CDR3 loop reads CASSQGTSTGELFF. CDR3 DNA sequence: TGTGCCAGCAGCCAAGGGACTAGCACCGGGGAGCTGTTTTTT. The V gene is TRBV3-1 (or the pseudogene TRBV3-2), the J gene TRBJ2-2, with 7 positions matching TRBD2. V shed 1 base and J 4 bases; nucleotides not matched to a gene: 0. The germline V gene has CDR1 LGHDT and CDR2 YNNKEL (reference sequence). This CDR3 is built from 14 residues.

V usage is TRBV4-1 and J usage is TRBJ2-3, with 10 positions matching TRBD2. Germline assignment: CDR1 MGHRA and CDR2 YSYEKL. CDR3 length: 18 residues. J lost 2 bases, V lost 2 bases, and 10 bases had no gene match. The CDR3 bases are TGCGCCAGCAGCCAACACGAGGCTAGCGGGGGAAACACAGATACGCAGTATTTT. Translated, it gives CASSQHEASGGNTDTQYF.

The chain employs TRBV7-9 and TRBJ2-7; TRBD2 matches at 12 bases. The CDR3 has 16 residues. Germline CDR1 SEHNR, CDR2 FQNEAQ (reference sequence). Germline trimming cut 1 base from V and 6 bases from J; bases unmatched to any gene: 7. CDR3 nucleotide sequence: TGTGCCAGCAGCTTAGTTGGCGGACTAGCGGGAACCGAGCAGTACTTC. Translation: CASSLVGGLAGTEQYF.

The chain joins TRBV6-5 to TRBJ2-1, with no clear D. Germline V gives CDR1 MNHEY, CDR2 SVGAGI. This CDR3 has 13 amino acids. The V and J ends lost 8 bases and 9 bases respectively, with 17 bases between them. The CDR3 protein is CASFLGSRVEQFF. The CDR3 DNA reads as TGTGCCAGCTTTCTGGGGTCCCGGGTTGAGCAGTTCTTC.

This clone showed up just a few times. CDR3 nucleotide sequence: TGCAGCGTTTTAGCGCCGAAAGGCTACGAGCAGTACTTC. Protein sequence: CSVLAPKGYEQYF. The chain combines TRBV29-1 with TRBJ2-7; possibly TRBD2 for D (5 bases). With 5 bases removed from V and 3 bases from J, the gap between germline ends came to 14 bases. The CDR3 spans 13 residues. CDR1 and CDR2 from the germline V gene are SQVTM and ANQGSEA.

The J gene is TRBJ1-1, the V gene TRBV2; the D is unclear. Germline CDR1 SNHLY, CDR2 FYNNEI. Trimming took off 5 bases at V and 1 base at J, with 8 bases between the two ends. CDR3 length: 13 residues. The CDR3 nucleotides read TGTGCCAGCAGTCAAGTCCCGAACACTGAAGCTTTCTTT. It specifies CASSQVPNTEAFF. Based on the CDR3 plus reference TRBV2 and TRBJ1-1, the full variable domain is EPEVTQTPSHQVTQMGQEVILRCVPISNHLYFYWYRQILGQKVEFLVSFYNNEISEKSEIFDDQFSVERPDGSNFTLKIRSTKLEDSAMYFCASSQVPNTEAFFGQGTRLTVV.

The chain is built from TRBV12-3 or TRBV12-4 and TRBJ1-2; the match to TRBD1 covers 7 bases. The CDR3 has 13 residues. Trimming removed 6 bases from V and 8 bases from J; junction bases left unmatched: 9. The CDR3 protein is CASSPDRLGGYTF. DNA of the CDR3: TGTGCCAGCAGCCCGGACAGGTTAGGGGGCTACACCTTC.

This clone turned up a few times. This chain links TRBV7-8 with TRBJ1-6; perhaps TRBD1 as D (5 bases). The CDR3 has 14 amino acids. The V gene lost 2 bases and the J gene lost 6 bases, with 8 bases spanning the gap. The germline V gene has CDR1 SGHVS and CDR2 FQNEAQ. In DNA, the CDR3 is TGTGCCAGCAGCTTACGACAGCTTAATTCACCCCTCCACTTT. This sequence encodes CASSLRQLNSPLHF.

The V call is TRBV10-2, the J call TRBJ2-5, with TRBD1 matching over 9 bases. Looked up from germline, CDR1 is WSHSY and CDR2 is SAAADI. V shed 6 bases and J 5 bases; nucleotides not matched to a gene: 10. The CDR3 totals 15 residues. The CDR3 spells CASRATTGGSETQYF. For the CDR3, the DNA is TGCGCCAGCAGGGCTACGACAGGGGGGTCGGAGACCCAGTACTTC.

The chain combines TRBV6-5 with TRBJ2-7; no reliable D call. Trimming pared 4 bases from V and 0 bases from J, leaving 10 bases between. Looked up from germline, CDR1 is MNHEY and CDR2 is SVGAGI. The CDR3 runs to 14 residues. The CDR3 coding sequence is TGTGCCAGCAGTTCCCGGACGAGCTCCTACGAGCAGTACTTC. Translation gives CASSSRTSSYEQYF.

The chain joins TRBV3-1 (or the pseudogene TRBV3-2) to TRBJ2-5, with 10 bases aligning to TRBD2. The CDR3 loop spans 17 amino acids. CDR1 is LGHDT and CDR2 is YNNKEL in the germline V gene (reference sequence). With V trimmed by 5 bases and J by 7 bases, 16 bases remained unmatched. In DNA form, the CDR3 reads TGTGCCAGCAGCAAAGGGAGGAGCGGGAGGGCCGCGGGGACCCAGTACTTC. This codes for CASSKGRSGRAAGTQYF.

This clone turned up a few times. The DNA of the CDR3 is TGTGCCAGCAGGAGGGTCGGACTAGGCACTGAAGCTTTCTTT. Amino acids: CASRRVGLGTEAFF. The rearrangement joins TRBV6-5 to TRBJ1-1; D call uncertain. The ends were cut back, 6 bases at V and 4 bases at J, with 15 bases in the middle. The CDR3 consists of 14 residues. Germline loops: CDR1 MNHEY, CDR2 SVGAGI.

The chain has TRBV20-1 and TRBJ1-1, with a possible D match to TRBD1 (6 bases). The CDR3 is made up of 11 amino acids. Per germline, CDR1 DFQATT and CDR2 SNEGSKA (reference sequence). Trimming left V 6 bases short and J 10 bases short, with 15 bases between. CDR3 bases: TGCAGTGCAGAGCAGGGGCTTGGAGCTTTCTTT. Protein: CSAEQGLGAFF.

The V call is TRBV5-1, the J call TRBJ2-1; possible D gene TRBD2, 5 bases. The CDR3 runs 14 residues. Trimming shortened V by 0 bases and J by 8 bases, and 12 bases separated the two germline ends. CDR1 and CDR2 (germline): SGHRS, YFSETQ. The CDR3 coding sequence is TGCGCCAGCAGCTTGGTATCCTCGGAGGATGAGCAGTTCTTC. Protein sequence: CASSLVSSEDEQFF. The full variable domain, rest sourced from reference TRBV5-1 and TRBJ2-1, is KAGVTQTPRYLIKTRGQQVTLSCSPISGHRSVSWYQQTPGQGLQFLFEYFSETQRNKGNFPGRFSGRQFSNSRSEMNVSTLELGDSALYLCASSLVSSEDEQFFGPGTRLTVL.

This clone was observed a single time. The V gene is TRBV21-1, the J gene TRBJ1-5. TRBV21-1 is labeled a pseudogene. The CDR3 totals 16 residues. As DNA, the CDR3 is TGTGCCAGCAGCAATCCGGGCGTTTATAGCAATCGGCCCCAGCATTTT. Its protein product is CASSNPGVYSNRPQHF.

This clone appeared a single time. The chain joins TRBV5-6 to TRBJ2-7; 13 bases map to TRBD2. The V gene's germline CDR1 is SGHDT and CDR2 YYEEEE. The CDR3 is 19 residues long. J was trimmed by 1 base and V by 4 bases; bases with no gene match: 14. The CDR3 here is CASSSLGTSGELGSYEQYV. Here the CDR3 DNA reads TGTGCCAGCAGCAGCTTGGGGACTAGCGGGGAATTGGGATCCTACGAGCAGTACGTC.

This clone came up a few times. The chain joins TRBV18 to TRBJ1-6, with unresolved D. Germline assignment: CDR1 KGHSH and CDR2 LQKENI. The CDR3 extends over 15 amino acids. Between the trimmed V and J ends, which lost 6 bases and 4 bases, there was a span of 13 bases. The CDR3, as DNA: TGTGCCAGCTCTCCGTCCCAGTCTTATAATTCACCCCTCCACTTT. Translated, it gives CASSPSQSYNSPLHF.

This chain links TRBV3-1 (or the pseudogene TRBV3-2) with TRBJ1-2; TRBD1 agrees at 7 bases. The CDR3 contains 13 residues. The germline V gene encodes CDR1 LGHDT and CDR2 YNNKEL (reference sequence). With V trimmed by 4 bases and J by 8 bases, 7 bases remained unmatched. The CDR3 DNA sequence: TGTGCCAGCAGCCGCGGACAGGCGGGGGGCTACACCTTC. Amino acid sequence: CASSRGQAGGYTF.

V and J are TRBV7-9 and TRBJ2-7; D perhaps matches TRBD1 (5 bases). V was clipped by 4 bases and J by 4 bases, with 11 bases between them. CDR3 size: 13 residues. Germline CDR1 is SEHNR and CDR2 is FQNEAQ (reference sequence). The CDR3 bases are TGTGCCAGCAGCTCTCCAGGGTCTTACGAGCAGTACGTC. Its translation: CASSSPGSYEQYV.

This chain joins TRBV4-1 and TRBJ2-1; D perhaps matches TRBD1 (6 bases). V was clipped by 6 bases and J by 0 bases, with 15 bases between them. CDR1 MGHRA and CDR2 YSYEKL come from the germline V gene. CDR3 size: 16 residues. Here the CDR3 DNA reads TGCGCCAGCAGGACAGGTCCTTCAAGCTCCTACAATGAGCAGTTCTTC. Translating gives CASRTGPSSSYNEQFF.

This clone is a singleton in its sample. The V call is TRBV21-1, the J call TRBJ1-1; no check of the table's D call, TRBD1, against the DNA was made. TRBV21-1 is listed as a pseudogene. CDR3 length equals 14 residues. CDR3 loop: CASSKFTGFAEAFF. The CDR3 nucleotides are TGTGCCAGCAGCAAATTCACAGGGTTCGCTGAAGCTTTCTTT.

The rearrangement joins TRBV18 to TRBJ1-1; D is unresolved. This CDR3 comprises 13 residues. Germline-derived CDR1 and CDR2 are KGHSH and LQKENI. The V end lost 4 bases, the J end lost 1 base, and 7 bases lay between the germline ends. The CDR3 protein is CASSLNANTEAFF. In DNA, the CDR3 is TGTGCCAGCTCACTCAATGCGAACACTGAAGCTTTCTTT.

This chain connects TRBV27 to TRBJ1-6; 10 nucleotides match TRBD1. Germline V gene data show CDR1 as MNHEY and CDR2 as SMNVEV (reference sequence). V was pared by 5 bases and J by 3 bases, with 7 bases of the junction left unmatched. This CDR3 has 17 amino acids. Here the CDR3 DNA reads TGTGCCAGCAGTCAAAGGGGACAGGGGATCTATAATTCACCCCTCCACTTT. It encodes CASSQRGQGIYNSPLHF.

This clone was seen a few times. This chain uses TRBV27 with TRBJ2-2, with TRBD2 matching over 7 bases. CDR3 size: 13 residues. Germline V gene sequence: CDR1 MNHEY, CDR2 SMNVEV (reference sequence). The V gene end was trimmed by 7 bases and the J gene end by 4 bases; junction bases not matched to a gene: 3. For the CDR3, the DNA is TGTGCCAGCACATGGGGGGGCACCGGGGAGCTGTTTTTT. Protein sequence: CASTWGGTGELFF.

This clone was recorded only once. The J gene is TRBJ1-1, the V gene TRBV5-4; D gene uncertain. Trimming shortened V by 1 base and J by 1 base, and 11 bases separated the two germline ends. The CDR3 runs 15 residues. From germline, CDR1 is SGHNT and CDR2 YYREEE (reference sequence). CDR3: CASSLPERANTEAFF. CDR3 coding DNA: TGTGCCAGCAGCTTGCCCGAAAGGGCGAACACTGAAGCTTTCTTT.

This clone has more than one count but fewer than ten. This rearrangement joins TRBV7-9 to TRBJ1-1, with D unclear. The V end lost 7 bases, the J end lost 5 bases, and 14 bases lay between the germline ends. CDR1 SEHNR and CDR2 FQNEAQ come from the germline V gene (reference sequence). The CDR3 length is 13 residues. CDR3 in DNA: TGTGCCAGCACCCTGGGAGGGAGGACTGAAGCTTTCTTT. Its translation: CASTLGGRTEAFF.

This sequence joins TRBV7-9 and TRBJ2-1, with TRBD2 identical over 7 bases. CDR3 length: 15 residues. Germline V lookup: CDR1 SEHNR, CDR2 FQNEAQ (reference sequence). With V trimmed by 3 bases and J by 6 bases, 8 bases remained unmatched. The CDR3 region is CASSLGGMFGNEQFF. The DNA for the CDR3 is TGTGCCAGCAGCTTGGGGGGGATGTTTGGCAATGAGCAGTTCTTC.

This clone was seen a few times. V gene TRBV4-3 combines with J gene TRBJ1-5; unclear D gene. Trimming took 0 bases from V and 2 from J, leaving 8 bases between them. The CDR3 consists of 15 residues. Germline V CDR1 and CDR2: LGHNA, YSLEER. CDR3 in DNA: TGCGCCAGCAGCCAAGAGTACGGGGGCAATCAGCCCCAGCATTTT. Encoded protein: CASSQEYGGNQPQHF.